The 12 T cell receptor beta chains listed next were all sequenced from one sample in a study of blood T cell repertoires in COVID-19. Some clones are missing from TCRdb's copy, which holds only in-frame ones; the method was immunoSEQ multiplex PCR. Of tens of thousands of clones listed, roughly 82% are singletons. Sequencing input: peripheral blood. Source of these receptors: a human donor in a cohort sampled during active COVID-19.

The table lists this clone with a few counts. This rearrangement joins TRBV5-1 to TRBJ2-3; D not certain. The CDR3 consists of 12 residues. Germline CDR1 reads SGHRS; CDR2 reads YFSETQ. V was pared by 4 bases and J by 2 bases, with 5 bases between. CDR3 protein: CASSQSTDTQYF. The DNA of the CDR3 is TGCGCCAGCAGCCAATCCACAGATACGCAGTATTTT.

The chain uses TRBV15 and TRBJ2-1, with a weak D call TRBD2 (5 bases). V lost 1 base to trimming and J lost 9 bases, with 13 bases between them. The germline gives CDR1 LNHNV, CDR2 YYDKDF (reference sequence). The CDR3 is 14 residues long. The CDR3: CATSRGGSVAEQFF. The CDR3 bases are TGTGCCACCAGCAGAGGTGGGAGCGTGGCTGAGCAGTTCTTC.

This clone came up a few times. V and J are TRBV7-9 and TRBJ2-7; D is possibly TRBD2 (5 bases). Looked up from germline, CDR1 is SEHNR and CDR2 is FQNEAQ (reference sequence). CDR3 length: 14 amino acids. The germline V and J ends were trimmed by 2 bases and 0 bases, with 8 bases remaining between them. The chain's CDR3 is CASSLPGSSYEQYF. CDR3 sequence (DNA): TGTGCCAGCAGCTTACCGGGGAGCTCCTACGAGCAGTACTTC.

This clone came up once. CDR3 nucleotides: TGTGCCAGCAGTCCGGGACAGGGCTTCTATGGCTACACCTTC. This gives the protein CASSPGQGFYGYTF. The chain uses TRBV28 and TRBJ1-2; TRBD1 matches 9 bases. CDR3 length equals 14 residues. Trimming removed 5 bases from V and 4 bases from J; junction bases left unmatched: 5. The V gene's germline CDR1 is MDHEN and CDR2 SYDVKM.

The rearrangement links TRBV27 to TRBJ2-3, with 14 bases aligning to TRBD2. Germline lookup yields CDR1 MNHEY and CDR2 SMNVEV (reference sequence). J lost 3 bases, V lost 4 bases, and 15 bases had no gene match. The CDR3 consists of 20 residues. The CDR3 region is CASSSRGTSGSFYGTDTQYF. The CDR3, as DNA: TGTGCCAGCAGTTCCCGCGGGACTAGCGGGAGTTTTTACGGGACAGATACGCAGTATTTT.

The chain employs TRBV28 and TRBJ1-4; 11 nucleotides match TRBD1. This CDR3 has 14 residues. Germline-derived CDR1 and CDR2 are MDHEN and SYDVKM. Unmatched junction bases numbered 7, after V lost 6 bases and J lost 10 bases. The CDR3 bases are TGTGCCAGCAGGGGAGGGACAGGGGGTACAAAACTGTTTTTT. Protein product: CASRGGTGGTKLFF.

The CDR3 protein is CATSDFLARNTGELFF. The DNA of the CDR3 is TGTGCCACCAGTGATTTCCTAGCCAGGAACACCGGGGAGCTGTTTTTT. The chain employs TRBV24-1 and TRBJ2-2, with a possible D match to TRBD2 (5 bases). Germline V gene sequence: CDR1 KGHDR, CDR2 SFDVKD. The CDR3 sequence is 16 residues long. The ends were cut back, 1 base at V and 1 base at J, with 9 bases in the middle.

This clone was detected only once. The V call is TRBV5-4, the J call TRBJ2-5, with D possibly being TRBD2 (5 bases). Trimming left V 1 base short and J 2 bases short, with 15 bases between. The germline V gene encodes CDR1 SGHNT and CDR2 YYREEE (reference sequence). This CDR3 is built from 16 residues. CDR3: CASSLLRPSRQETQYF. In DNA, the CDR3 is TGTGCCAGCAGCTTGTTGAGGCCTAGCAGACAAGAGACCCAGTACTTC.

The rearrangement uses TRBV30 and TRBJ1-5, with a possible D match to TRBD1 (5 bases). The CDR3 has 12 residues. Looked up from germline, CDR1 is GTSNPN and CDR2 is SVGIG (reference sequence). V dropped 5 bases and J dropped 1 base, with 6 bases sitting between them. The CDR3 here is CAWSGSNQPQHF. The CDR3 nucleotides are TGTGCCTGGTCAGGGAGCAATCAGCCCCAGCATTTT.

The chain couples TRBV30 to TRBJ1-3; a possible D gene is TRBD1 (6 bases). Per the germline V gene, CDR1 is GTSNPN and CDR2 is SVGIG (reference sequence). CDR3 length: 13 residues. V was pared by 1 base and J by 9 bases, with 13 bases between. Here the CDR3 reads CAWSEYQGSTIYF. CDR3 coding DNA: TGTGCCTGGAGTGAATATCAGGGGAGCACCATATATTTT.

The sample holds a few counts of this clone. CDR3 loop: CASSTISGRGNNEQFF. CDR3 coding DNA: TGTGCCAGTAGTACAATTAGCGGGAGGGGAAACAATGAGCAGTTCTTC. This chain links TRBV19 with TRBJ2-1; the match to TRBD2 covers 11 bases. This CDR3 spans 16 amino acids. Germline V gene sequence: CDR1 LNHDA, CDR2 SQIVND (reference sequence). The ends lost 4 bases at V and 5 bases at J; junction bases unmatched: 7.

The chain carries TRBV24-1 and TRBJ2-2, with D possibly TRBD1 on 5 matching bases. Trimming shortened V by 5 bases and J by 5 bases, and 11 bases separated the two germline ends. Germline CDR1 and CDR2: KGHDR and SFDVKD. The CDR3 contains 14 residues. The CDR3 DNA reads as TGTGCCACCAGTGCCCGACAGCAAACCGGGGAGCTGTTTTTT. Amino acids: CATSARQQTGELFF.